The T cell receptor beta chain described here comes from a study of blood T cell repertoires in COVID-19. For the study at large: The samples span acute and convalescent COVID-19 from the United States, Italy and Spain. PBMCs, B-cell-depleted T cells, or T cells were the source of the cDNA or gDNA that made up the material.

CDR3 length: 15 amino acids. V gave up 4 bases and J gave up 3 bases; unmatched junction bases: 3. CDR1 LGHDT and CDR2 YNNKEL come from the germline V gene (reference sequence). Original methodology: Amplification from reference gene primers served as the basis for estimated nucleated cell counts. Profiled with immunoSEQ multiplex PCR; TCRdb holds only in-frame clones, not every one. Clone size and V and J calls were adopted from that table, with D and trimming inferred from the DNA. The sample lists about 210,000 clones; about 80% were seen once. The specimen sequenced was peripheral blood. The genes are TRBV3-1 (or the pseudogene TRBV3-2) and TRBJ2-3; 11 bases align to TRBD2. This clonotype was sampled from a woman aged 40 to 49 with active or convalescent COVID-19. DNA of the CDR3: TGTGCCAGCAGCCCGGGACTAGCGGTAACAGATACGCAGTATTTT. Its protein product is CASSPGLAVTDTQYF.